This entry features one T cell receptor (beta chain) sequence. Its specificity is not known. The sample contains more than one DNA sequence encoding this CDR3. This record comes from a study of shared clonotypes between healthy human individuals. Study-level points and caveats: Four donors shared around 5.2% of their naive CD4 clonotypes.

The assay was immunoSEQ multiplex PCR, and TCRdb's table has in-frame clones only and misses some. Among roughly 2,000,000 clones listed, over 85% were seen once. CD45RO-negative, CCR7-positively selected cells formed the naive CD8 fraction, excluding terminally differentiated effector memory CD45RA+ cells. This TCR was recovered from a man between 18 and 35 years old in good health. Some clones in this sample may be carry-over from other donors' samples. Sequenced material: naive CD8+ T cells from PBMCs.

Here the CDR3 reads CASSLGLALSTDTQYF. The CDR3 DNA follows: TGTGCCAGCAGCTTAGGGCTAGCGCTAAGCACAGATACGCAGTATTTT. The chain links TRBV11-2 to TRBJ2-3, with a tentative D call TRBD2 (6 bases). Germline loops: CDR1 SGHAT, CDR2 FQNNGV. This CDR3 is built from 16 residues. Trimming took 1 base from V and 0 from J, leaving 11 bases between them.